One sample yielded the 27 T cell receptor beta chains listed below, sequenced in a study of identical twins. Each CDR3 protein is one row after TCRdb ran MiXCR on the 5' RACE reads. The repertoire holds about 530,000 distinct CDR3 sequences, with 20% to 25% as singletons. Another study also made use of these data, one on yellow fever vaccine responses in identical twins.

Sequencing used CD4+ T cells sorted from blood. Receptor source: a woman aged 18 to 35 in good health.

This clonotype appeared a few times. The chain combines TRBV5-1 with TRBJ2-1; maybe TRBD1 (6 bases). The CDR3 sequence is 14 residues long. Trimming cost V 2 bases and J 8 bases, with 14 bases left between them. Per germline, CDR1 SGHRS and CDR2 YFSETQ. In DNA, the CDR3 is TGCGCCAGCAGCTTTGGGGGCCAGGGCCATGAGCAGTTCTTC. It encodes CASSFGGQGHEQFF.

This chain connects TRBV25-1 to TRBJ1-1; D is perhaps TRBD1 (5 bases). This CDR3 has 14 amino acids. Germline V gives CDR1 MGHDK, CDR2 SYGVNS. Trimming removed 1 base at V and 4 bases at J, with 10 bases between. The CDR3 bases are TGTGCCAGCAGTGAATTTGTGGGGCGCACTGAAGCTTTCTTT. Protein sequence: CASSEFVGRTEAFF.

J is TRBJ1-1 and V is TRBV3-1, with 11 bases lining up with TRBD1. V was clipped by 7 bases and J by 5 bases; unmatched bases: 9. The CDR3 loop spans 15 amino acids. Per germline, CDR1 LGHDT and CDR2 YNNKEL (reference sequence). The CDR3 region has the DNA TGTGCCAGCAAACTGTCGGACAGGGGGCAGACTGAAGCTTTCTTT. Translated: CASKLSDRGQTEAFF.

There are a few counts of this clonotype. The rearrangement uses TRBV12-3 or TRBV12-4 and TRBJ1-6; TRBD1 aligns across 7 bases. The CDR3 is 15 residues long. The trim removed 6 bases at V and 9 bases at J, leaving 11 bases unmatched. The CDR3 reads CASSPRQGLSSPLHF. The DNA of the CDR3 is TGTGCCAGCAGCCCTCGACAGGGTTTGAGTTCACCCCTCCACTTT.

J is TRBJ2-2 and V is TRBV6-5, with D perhaps given as TRBD1 or TRBD2 (5 bases each). Between the trimmed V and J ends, which lost 0 bases and 4 bases, there was a span of 12 bases. CDR1 and CDR2 (germline): MNHEY, SVGAGI. This CDR3 region has 16 residues. CDR3 protein: CASSYSRGSVTGELFF. CDR3 nucleotide sequence: TGTGCCAGCAGTTACTCGAGGGGTTCGGTCACCGGGGAGCTGTTTTTT.

V and J are TRBV4-1 and TRBJ2-1, with D possibly matching TRBD1 (5 bases). In germline, CDR1 is MGHRA, CDR2 YSYEKL. V dropped 4 bases and J dropped 3 bases, with 16 bases sitting between them. CDR3 length equals 16 residues. The CDR3 DNA sequence: TGCGCCAGCAGCCTTACGCCAGGGCAGGACTACAATGAGCAGTTCTTC. Translating it yields CASSLTPGQDYNEQFF.

The chain employs TRBV7-9 and TRBJ2-5; 12 bases match TRBD1. The CDR3 extends over 16 amino acids. J gave up 5 bases and V 3 bases, and 7 bases lay outside the gene matches. Germline-derived CDR1 and CDR2 are SEHNR and FQNEAQ (reference sequence). CDR3 sequence (DNA): TGTGCCAGCAGCTTGCCCCGGGACAGGGGGCGGGAGACCCAGTACTTC. Translation: CASSLPRDRGRETQYF.

In its sample, this clonotype was seen a few times. The rearrangement uses TRBV24-1 and TRBJ2-1; 8 bases align to TRBD2. The germline V gene has CDR1 KGHDR and CDR2 SFDVKD. The CDR3 is made up of 15 amino acids. J gave up 7 bases and V 4 bases, and 8 bases lay outside the gene matches. CDR3 sequence (DNA): TGTGCCACCAGTGACCAAGCGGGAGCTGGGAATGAGCAGTTCTTC. Protein product: CATSDQAGAGNEQFF.

The CDR3 DNA follows: TGTGCCAGCAGAAATCGGGACGGTGCCGCCAAAAACATTCAGTACTTC. Amino acid sequence: CASRNRDGAAKNIQYF. V gene TRBV6-1 combines with J gene TRBJ2-4; TRBD1 or TRBD2 may be the D gene (5 bases each). Germline lookup yields CDR1 MNHNS and CDR2 SASEGT. V was pared by 6 bases and J by 1 base, with 16 bases between. CDR3 length: 16 residues.

Only a few counts were recorded for this clonotype. The junction and the germline gene differ at one end; a read error may be behind it. The V gene is TRBV7-8, the J gene TRBJ2-3; 11 bases align to TRBD2. This CDR3 region has 15 residues. The germline gives CDR1 SGHVS, CDR2 FQNEAQ. CDR3 sequence reads: CATVTSGSRTDTQYF. Written as DNA, the CDR3 is TGTGCCACCGTCACTAGCGGGAGTCGCACGGATACGCAGTATTTT.

This clonotype appeared a few times. J is TRBJ1-5 and V is TRBV19; D gene uncertain. Per the germline V gene, CDR1 is LNHDA and CDR2 is SQIVND (reference sequence). With 1 base removed from V and 4 bases from J, the gap between germline ends came to 5 bases. There are 13 residues in the CDR3. This CDR3 is CASSIVLNQPQHF. The CDR3 nucleotides read TGTGCCAGTAGTATAGTACTTAATCAGCCCCAGCATTTT.

The rearrangement links TRBV3-1 to TRBJ2-3; D unresolved. Germline V CDR1 and CDR2: LGHDT, YNNKEL (reference sequence). This CDR3 is 15 amino acids long. Between the trimmed V and J ends, which lost 2 bases and 6 bases, there was a span of 15 bases. CDR3 coding DNA: TGTGCCAGCAGCCAATTCTACTCACTGGCGGATACGCAGTATTTT. Encoded protein: CASSQFYSLADTQYF.

V gene TRBV3-1 combines with J gene TRBJ2-1; 15 bases fit TRBD2. This CDR3 contains 19 residues. V shed 2 bases, J shed 12 bases, and the junction held 17 bases outside the gene matches. The germline gives CDR1 LGHDT, CDR2 YNNKEL (reference sequence). The CDR3 DNA sequence: TGTGCCAGCAGCCAACCGGGACTAGCGGGAGGCCGTGCCTTGTCGGGGCAGTTCTTC. Protein product: CASSQPGLAGGRALSGQFF.

The chain carries TRBV27 and TRBJ2-5; D may be TRBD1 or TRBD2 (6 bases each). Germline lookup yields CDR1 MNHEY and CDR2 SMNVEV (reference sequence). Trimming shortened V by 6 bases and J by 2 bases, and 22 bases separated the two germline ends. The CDR3 sequence is 17 residues long. The CDR3 bases are TGTGCCAGCAGCTACGGGGGCTTATTTAGATGGCAAGAGACCCAGTACTTC. Translating it yields CASSYGGLFRWQETQYF.

The V call is TRBV7-2, the J call TRBJ2-3; no clear D gene. CDR1 and CDR2 from the germline V gene are SGHTA and FQGNSA. The CDR3 length is 15 residues. V was cut by 3 bases and J by 0 bases, with 10 bases left in between. The CDR3 DNA follows: TGTGCCAGCAGCTTTAGCAGCACTAGCACAGATACGCAGTATTTT. This gives the protein CASSFSSTSTDTQYF.

The chain's CDR3 is CASSVAGVNSPLHF. CDR3 sequence (DNA): TGTGCCAGCAGCGTAGCAGGGGTCAATTCACCCCTCCACTTT. This chain connects TRBV9 to TRBJ1-6, with D possibly TRBD1 on 6 matching bases. The germline gives CDR1 SGDLS, CDR2 YYNGEE. The CDR3 length is 14 residues. V shed 0 bases and J shed 7 bases, with 8 bases lying between them.

The chain couples TRBV7-2 to TRBJ2-5; TRBD2 might be the D (5 bases). CDR3 length equals 13 residues. V was pared by 8 bases and J by 5 bases, with 15 bases between. The germline CDR1 and CDR2 sequences are SGHTA and FQGNSA. CDR3 DNA: TGTGCCAGCCTCCGGCGGGCCCGGGAGACCCAGTACTTC. It yields the protein CASLRRARETQYF.

The gene calls are TRBV10-3 and TRBJ2-3, with TRBD2 as a possible D gene (5 bases). The CDR3 has 16 amino acids. Trimming stripped 1 base from V and 0 bases from J, with 11 bases between. Germline loops: CDR1 ENHRY, CDR2 SYGVKD. For the CDR3, the DNA is TGTGCCATCAGTGAGTTGGACTCTAGGAGCACAGATACGCAGTATTTT. Residues: CAISELDSRSTDTQYF.

The genes are TRBV5-1 and TRBJ2-2, with 8 bases identical to TRBD2. J was trimmed by 7 bases and V by 6 bases; bases with no gene match: 8. The CDR3 has 14 amino acids. From germline, CDR1 is SGHRS and CDR2 YFSETQ. The CDR3 loop is CASTTSGSNGELFF. DNA for the CDR3: TGCGCCAGCACCACGAGCGGGAGTAACGGGGAGCTGTTTTTT.

The chain uses TRBV6-2 or TRBV6-3 and TRBJ2-2; 12 bases align to TRBD2. V shed 6 bases and J 5 bases; nucleotides not matched to a gene: 4. Germline V gene lookup returns CDR1 MNHEY and CDR2 SVGEGT. CDR3 length equals 15 residues. The CDR3 coding sequence is TGTGCCAGCAGCAGACTAGCGGGGGAGACCGGGGAGCTGTTTTTT. Residues: CASSRLAGETGELFF.

This clonotype was counted only a few times. The chain is built from TRBV24-1 and TRBJ1-1; 7 bases map to TRBD1. V trimming: 5 bases; J trimming: 5 bases; junction bases outside the gene matches: 7. Germline assignment: CDR1 KGHDR and CDR2 SFDVKD. This CDR3 is 14 amino acids long. CDR3 DNA: TGTGCCACCAGTGCTGGAGGGGGCAGAACTGAAGCTTTCTTT. Its protein is CATSAGGGRTEAFF.

The rearrangement uses TRBV29-1 and TRBJ1-1; 9 bases line up with TRBD1. Germline values: CDR1 SQVTM, CDR2 ANQGSEA. J lost 4 bases, V lost 2 bases, and 5 bases had no gene match. This CDR3 comprises 14 residues. The CDR3: CSVETGGLGTEAFF. CDR3 in DNA: TGCAGCGTTGAAACAGGGGGCCTGGGCACTGAAGCTTTCTTT.

The genes are TRBV11-2 and TRBJ2-5, with 8 nucleotides matching TRBD2. Looked up from germline, CDR1 is SGHAT and CDR2 is FQNNGV. CDR3 length equals 18 residues. V shed 3 bases and J 4 bases; nucleotides not matched to a gene: 16. The CDR3 nucleotides are TGTGCCAGCAGCTTTTCCTCGGGAGGGCCGGGAATAGGAGAGACCCAGTACTTC. This encodes CASSFSSGGPGIGETQYF.

The chain combines TRBV20-1 with TRBJ1-2; tentatively, D is TRBD1 (5 bases). The ends were cut back, 3 bases at V and 2 bases at J, with 7 bases in the middle. The CDR3 totals 12 residues. Germline V gives CDR1 DFQATT, CDR2 SNEGSKA (reference sequence). The CDR3 region has the DNA TGCAGTGCTAGTGGGGACAACTATGGCTACACCTTC. It is translated as CSASGDNYGYTF.

This clonotype has only a few counts. V usage is TRBV6-1 and J usage is TRBJ1-5; D gene ambiguous. Germline CDR1 and CDR2: MNHNS and SASEGT. This CDR3 spans 15 amino acids. V was trimmed by 4 bases and J by 0 bases, leaving 10 bases between them. The chain's CDR3 is CASSGHGYSNQPQHF. The CDR3 nucleotides are TGTGCCAGCAGTGGACACGGGTATAGCAATCAGCCCCAGCATTTT.

This clonotype appeared a few times. The rearrangement uses TRBV5-1 and TRBJ1-2, with TRBD1 identical over 7 bases. With 4 bases clipped from V and 3 bases from J, the junction kept 3 bases outside the gene matches. Per the germline V gene, CDR1 is SGHRS and CDR2 is YFSETQ. CDR3 length equals 13 residues. This CDR3 is CASSATGDYGYTF. The CDR3 DNA is TGCGCCAGCAGCGCCACAGGGGACTATGGCTACACCTTC. Supplemented by reference TRBV5-1 and TRBJ1-2, the full variable domain reads KAGVTQTPRYLIKTRGQQVTLSCSPISGHRSVSWYQQTPGQGLQFLFEYFSETQRNKGNFPGRFSGRQFSNSRSEMNVSTLELGDSALYLCASSATGDYGYTFGSGTRLTVV.

The gene calls are TRBV27 and TRBJ2-1; possibly TRBD1 or TRBD2 for D (5 bases each). The germline V gene encodes CDR1 MNHEY and CDR2 SMNVEV (reference sequence). CDR3 length equals 17 residues. Trimming cost V 5 bases and J 3 bases, with 20 bases left between them. CDR3 nucleotide sequence: TGTGCCAGCAGTCGTTACGGCTTGGGGACGGACTACAATGAGCAGTTCTTC. Amino acids: CASSRYGLGTDYNEQFF.